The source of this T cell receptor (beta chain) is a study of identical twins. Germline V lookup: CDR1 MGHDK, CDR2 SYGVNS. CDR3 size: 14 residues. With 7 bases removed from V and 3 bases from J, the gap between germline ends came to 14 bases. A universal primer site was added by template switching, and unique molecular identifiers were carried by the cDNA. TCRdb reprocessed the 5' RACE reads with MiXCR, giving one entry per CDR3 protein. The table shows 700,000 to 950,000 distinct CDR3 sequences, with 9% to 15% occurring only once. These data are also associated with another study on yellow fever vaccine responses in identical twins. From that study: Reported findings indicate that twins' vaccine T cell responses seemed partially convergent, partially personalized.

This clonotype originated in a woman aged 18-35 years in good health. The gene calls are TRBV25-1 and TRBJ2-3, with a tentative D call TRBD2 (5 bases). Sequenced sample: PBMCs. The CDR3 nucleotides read TGTGCCAGCATGAAACCGGGGTGGACAGATACGCAGTATTTT. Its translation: CASMKPGWTDTQYF.